This TCR beta chain derives from a study of shared clonotypes between healthy human individuals. The investigators split CD4+ cells into a CD45RA+ naive subset and a CD45RA-negative memory subset. Details on this clone: The antigen remains unidentified.

The CDR3 extends over 13 amino acids. Germline CDR1 is SGHRS and CDR2 is YFSETQ. V lost 6 bases, J lost 3 bases, and 11 bases lay in between. Study-wide results and limits: With a few donors compared, roughly 5% of naive CD4 clonotypes were shared.

Method: immunoSEQ multiplex PCR; TCRdb's copy keeps in-frame clones and lacks some. The sample shows 2 million to 2.5 million clones, almost 96% of them seen only once. This chain joins TRBV5-1 and TRBJ2-3, with a weak D call TRBD1 (5 bases). The sample was naive CD4+ T cells sorted from blood. Subset denoted: CD45RA+ positively selected. The sequence was collected from a man younger than 30 in good health. The CDR3 region has the DNA TGCGCCAGCAAAACTCAGGGTACAGATACGCAGTATTTT. This codes for CASKTQGTDTQYF. The complete variable domain, with remaining parts taken from reference TRBV5-1 and TRBJ2-3, reads KAGVTQTPRYLIKTRGQQVTLSCSPISGHRSVSWYQQTPGQGLQFLFEYFSETQRNKGNFPGRFSGRQFSNSRSEMNVSTLELGDSALYLCASKTQGTDTQYFGPGTRLTVL.